This entry lists 12 T cell receptor beta chains sequenced from one sample in a study of cytomegalovirus exposure and HLA in healthy donors. The PCR used 60 Vbeta and 13 Jbeta primers. This table comes from immunoSEQ multiplex PCR, and its TCRdb copy is limited to in-frame clones, with some not included. The data contain 90,000 to 130,000 clones, around 80% of them singletons. Material for sequencing was PBMCs. The receptors originated from a man between 25 and 39 years old in good health and CMV-seropositive.

The chain employs TRBV9 and TRBJ2-7, with unresolved D. Germline values: CDR1 SGDLS, CDR2 YYNGEE. This CDR3 region has 14 residues. V lost 1 base and J lost 7, with 15 bases in between. This CDR3 is CASSVYPGTKEQYF. DNA for the CDR3: TGTGCCAGCAGCGTATATCCAGGAACGAAGGAGCAGTACTTC. Filled out from reference TRBV9 and TRBJ2-7, the complete variable domain reads DSGVTQTPKHLITATGQRVTLRCSPRSGDLSVYWYQQSLDQGLQFLIQYYNGEERAKGNILERFSAQQFPDLHSELNLSSLELGDSALYFCASSVYPGTKEQYFGPGTRLTVT.

This clone was detected only once. The chain recombines TRBV28 with TRBJ1-2, with D unclear. Germline CDR1 reads MDHEN; CDR2 reads SYDVKM. The ends were cut back, 5 bases at V and 7 bases at J, with 11 bases in the middle. CDR3 length: 12 amino acids. CDR3 protein: CASSLEVAGYTF. In DNA form, the CDR3 reads TGTGCCAGCAGTCTCGAGGTTGCTGGCTACACCTTC.

This clone occurred a few times. The chain employs TRBV5-1 and TRBJ1-1; 7 bases match TRBD1. V shed 0 bases and J 1 base; nucleotides not matched to a gene: 6. Germline values: CDR1 SGHRS, CDR2 YFSETQ. This CDR3 comprises 16 residues. Here the CDR3 reads CASSLAQGTPNTEAFF. Written as DNA, the CDR3 is TGCGCCAGCAGCTTGGCACAGGGGACCCCGAACACTGAAGCTTTCTTT.

This clone occurred once. The CDR3 DNA follows: TGTGCCAGCAGCTTCACAGGGCTATATACGCCGAAATATAATTCACCCCTCCACTTT. Amino acids: CASSFTGLYTPKYNSPLHF. This sequence joins TRBV13 and TRBJ1-6; TRBD1 is a possible D gene (6 bases). The CDR3 has 19 amino acids. CDR1 is PRHDT, CDR2 FYEKMQ, per germline (reference sequence). V shed 3 bases and J shed 4 bases, with 22 bases lying between them.

This clone was found a few times. This chain joins TRBV25-1 and TRBJ1-5; TRBD1 matches 9 bases. The CDR3 consists of 15 residues. Germline lookup yields CDR1 MGHDK and CDR2 SYGVNS. J was trimmed by 7 bases and V by 3 bases; bases with no gene match: 7. The CDR3 is CASSDSGQGLQPQHF. CDR3 sequence (DNA): TGTGCCAGCAGTGACTCCGGACAGGGGCTCCAGCCCCAGCATTTT.

This clone appeared once. The rearrangement joins TRBV28 to TRBJ1-2; TRBD1 matches 7 bases. V was clipped by 4 bases and J by 4 bases; unmatched bases: 6. Per the germline V gene, CDR1 is MDHEN and CDR2 is SYDVKM. There are 14 residues in the CDR3. The CDR3 DNA is TGTGCCAGCAGTTCAAGGGACAGCTTCTATGGCTACACCTTC. This translates into CASSSRDSFYGYTF.

The rearrangement links TRBV5-1 to TRBJ2-3; 8 positions agree with TRBD1. Trimming took 4 bases from V and 6 from J; bases not matched to a gene: 13. This CDR3 has 16 residues. CDR1 and CDR2 (germline): SGHRS, YFSETQ. The CDR3 DNA reads as TGCGCCAGCAGCATAATCGACAGGGGCGGTATGGATACGCAGTATTTT. Its protein product is CASSIIDRGGMDTQYF.

The V call is TRBV7-9, the J call TRBJ2-1; tentatively, D is TRBD1 (5 bases). The CDR3 has 16 residues. Germline CDR1 reads SEHNR; CDR2 reads FQNEAQ (reference sequence). V was pared by 1 base and J by 1 base, with 11 bases between. The CDR3 region has the DNA TGTGCCAGCAGCTTAGATCCAGGGTCATCCTACAATGAGCAGTTCTTC. This sequence encodes CASSLDPGSSYNEQFF.

This sequence joins TRBV7-9 and TRBJ2-5; 8 bases match TRBD1. This CDR3 has 15 amino acids. V was clipped by 1 base and J by 3 bases; unmatched bases: 4. Germline V gene data show CDR1 as SEHNR and CDR2 as FQNEAQ (reference sequence). Here the CDR3 reads CASSLVSGGKETQYF. In nucleotides, the CDR3 is TGTGCCAGCAGCTTAGTATCAGGGGGCAAAGAGACCCAGTACTTC.

The chain couples TRBV7-2 to TRBJ1-1, with D possibly TRBD1 on 5 matching bases. The length of the CDR3 is 13 residues. Germline V gene data show CDR1 as SGHTA and CDR2 as FQGNSA. V shed 2 bases and J shed 4 bases, with 8 bases lying between them. The CDR3 DNA reads TGTGCCAGCAGCTTAAGGGGTCTCACTGAAGCTTTCTTT. Its protein is CASSLRGLTEAFF. Looking up the rest from reference TRBV7-2 and TRBJ1-1 gives the full variable domain: GAGVSQSPSNKVTEKGKDVELRCDPISGHTALYWYRQSLGQGLEFLIYFQGNSAPDKSGLPSDRFSAERTGGSVSTLTIQRTQQEDSAVYLCASSLRGLTEAFFGQGTRLTVV.

The rearrangement joins TRBV28 to TRBJ2-7; 8 nucleotides match TRBD1. CDR3 length equals 14 residues. Per germline, CDR1 MDHEN and CDR2 SYDVKM. With 4 bases clipped from V and 0 bases from J, the junction kept 2 bases outside the gene matches. CDR3 amino acids: CASSWTGFSYEQYF. CDR3 coding DNA: TGTGCCAGCAGTTGGACAGGGTTCTCCTACGAGCAGTACTTC.

The chain employs TRBV19 and TRBJ1-2; TRBD1 is a possible D gene (5 bases). Trimming pared 2 bases from V and 7 bases from J, leaving 11 bases between. Germline V gives CDR1 LNHDA, CDR2 SQIVND (reference sequence). This CDR3 is built from 13 residues. The CDR3 DNA reads TGTGCCAGTAGTATAATCAGGGATGGTGGCTACACCTTC. Amino acid sequence: CASSIIRDGGYTF.